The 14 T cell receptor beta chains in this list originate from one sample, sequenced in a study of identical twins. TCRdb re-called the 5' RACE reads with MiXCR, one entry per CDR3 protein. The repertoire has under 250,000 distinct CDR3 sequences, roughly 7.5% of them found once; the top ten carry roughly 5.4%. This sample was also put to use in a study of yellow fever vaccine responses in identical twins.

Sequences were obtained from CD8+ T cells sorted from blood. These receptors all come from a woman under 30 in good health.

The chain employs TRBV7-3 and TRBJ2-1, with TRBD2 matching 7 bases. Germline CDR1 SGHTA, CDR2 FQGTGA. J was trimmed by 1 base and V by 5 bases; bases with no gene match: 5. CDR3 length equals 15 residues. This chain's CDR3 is CASSPIAGSYNEQFF. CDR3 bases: TGTGCCAGCAGCCCAATAGCGGGTTCCTACAATGAGCAGTTCTTC.

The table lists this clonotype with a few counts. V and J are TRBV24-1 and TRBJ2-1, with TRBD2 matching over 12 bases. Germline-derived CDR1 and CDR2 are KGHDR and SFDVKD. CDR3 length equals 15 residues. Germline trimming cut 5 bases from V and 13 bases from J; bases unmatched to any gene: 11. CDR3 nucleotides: TGTGCCACCAGTGTCGCTAGCGGGGGGGGTCGGGAACAGTTCTTC. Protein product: CATSVASGGGREQFF.

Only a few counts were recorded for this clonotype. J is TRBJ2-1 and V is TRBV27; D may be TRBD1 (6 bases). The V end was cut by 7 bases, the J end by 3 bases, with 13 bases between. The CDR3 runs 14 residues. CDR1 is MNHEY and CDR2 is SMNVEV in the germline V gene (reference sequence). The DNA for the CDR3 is TGTGCCAGCACCCCCAGGGGTTACTACAATGAGCAGTTCTTC. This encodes CASTPRGYYNEQFF.

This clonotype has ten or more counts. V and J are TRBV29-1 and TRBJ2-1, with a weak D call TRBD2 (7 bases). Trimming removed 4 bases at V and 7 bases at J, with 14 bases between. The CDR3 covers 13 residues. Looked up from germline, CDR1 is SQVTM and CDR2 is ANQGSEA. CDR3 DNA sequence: TGCAGCGTTGTGGGGGGGGGGCTAAATGAGCAGTTCTTC. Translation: CSVVGGGLNEQFF.

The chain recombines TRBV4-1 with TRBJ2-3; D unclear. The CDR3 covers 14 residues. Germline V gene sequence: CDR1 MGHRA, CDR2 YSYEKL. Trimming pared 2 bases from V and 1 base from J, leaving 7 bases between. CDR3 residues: CASSQSIRTDTQYF. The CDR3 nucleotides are TGCGCCAGCAGCCAATCCATCCGCACAGATACGCAGTATTTT.

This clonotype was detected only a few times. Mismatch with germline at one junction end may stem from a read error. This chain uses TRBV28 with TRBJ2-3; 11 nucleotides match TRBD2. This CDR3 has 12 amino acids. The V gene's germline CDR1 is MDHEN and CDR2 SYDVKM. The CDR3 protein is CASSSLTSGDNF. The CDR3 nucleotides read TGTGCCAGCAGTTCCTTGACTAGCGGGGATAATTTT. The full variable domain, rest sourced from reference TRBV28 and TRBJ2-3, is DVKVTQSSRYLVKRTGEKVFLECVQDMDHENMFWYRQDPGLGLRLIYFSYDVKMKEKGDIPEGYSVSREKKERFSLILESASTNQTSMYLCASSSLTSGDNFGPGTRLTVL.

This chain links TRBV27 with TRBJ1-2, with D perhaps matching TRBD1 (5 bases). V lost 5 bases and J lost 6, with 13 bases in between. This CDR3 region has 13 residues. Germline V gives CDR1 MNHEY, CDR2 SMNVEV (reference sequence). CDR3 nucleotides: TGTGCCAGCAGTCCACGACGGGGGAATGGCTACACCTTC. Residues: CASSPRRGNGYTF.

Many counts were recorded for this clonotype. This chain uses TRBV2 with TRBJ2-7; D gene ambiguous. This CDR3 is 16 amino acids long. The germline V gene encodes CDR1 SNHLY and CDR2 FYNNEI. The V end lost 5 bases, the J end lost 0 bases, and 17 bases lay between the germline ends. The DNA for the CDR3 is TGTGCCAGCAGTCCCGTCGATGAGGCTAACTCCTACGAGCAGTACTTC. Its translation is CASSPVDEANSYEQYF.

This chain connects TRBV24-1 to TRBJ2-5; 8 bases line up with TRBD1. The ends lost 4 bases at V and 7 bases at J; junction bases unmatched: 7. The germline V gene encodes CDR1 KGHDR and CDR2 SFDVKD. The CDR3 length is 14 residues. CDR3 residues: CATSEAGTGGTQYF. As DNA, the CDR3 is TGTGCCACCAGTGAGGCCGGGACAGGTGGGACCCAGTACTTC.

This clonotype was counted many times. CDR3 amino acids: CASSDRGPEAFF. The CDR3 region has the DNA TGTGCCAGCAGCGACAGGGGCCCTGAAGCTTTCTTT. V gene TRBV9 combines with J gene TRBJ1-1; 7 nucleotides line up with TRBD1. Germline CDR1 reads SGDLS; CDR2 reads YYNGEE. CDR3 size: 12 residues. With 3 bases clipped from V and 6 bases from J, the junction kept 2 bases outside the gene matches.

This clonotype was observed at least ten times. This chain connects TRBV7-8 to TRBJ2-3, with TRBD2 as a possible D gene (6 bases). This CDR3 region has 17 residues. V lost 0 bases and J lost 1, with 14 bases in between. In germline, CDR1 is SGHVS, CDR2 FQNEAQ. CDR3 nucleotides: TGTGCCAGCAGCTTAGCTTGGGGGGACTGGGGCACAGATACGCAGTATTTT. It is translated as CASSLAWGDWGTDTQYF.

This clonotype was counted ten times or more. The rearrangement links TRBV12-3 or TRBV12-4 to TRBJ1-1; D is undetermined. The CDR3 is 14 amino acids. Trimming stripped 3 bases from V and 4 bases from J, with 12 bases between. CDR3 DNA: TGTGCCAGCAGTTTGGCGGACGCGGGCACTGAAGCTTTCTTT. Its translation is CASSLADAGTEAFF.

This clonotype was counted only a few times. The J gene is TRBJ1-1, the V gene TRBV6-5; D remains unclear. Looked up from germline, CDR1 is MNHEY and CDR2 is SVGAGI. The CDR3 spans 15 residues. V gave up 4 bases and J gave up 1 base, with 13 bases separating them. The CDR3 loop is CASSSWESRNTEAFF. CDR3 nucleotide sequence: TGTGCCAGCAGTTCCTGGGAGTCACGGAACACTGAAGCTTTCTTT.

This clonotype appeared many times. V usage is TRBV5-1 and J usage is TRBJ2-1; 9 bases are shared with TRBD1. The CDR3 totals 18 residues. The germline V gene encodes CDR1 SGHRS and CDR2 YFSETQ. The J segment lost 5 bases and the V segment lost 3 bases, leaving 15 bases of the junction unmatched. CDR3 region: CASSSLGSGTGRDNEQFF. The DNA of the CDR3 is TGCGCCAGCAGCTCTCTCGGGTCCGGGACAGGGCGAGACAATGAGCAGTTCTTC. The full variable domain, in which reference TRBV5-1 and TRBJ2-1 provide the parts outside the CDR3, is KAGVTQTPRYLIKTRGQQVTLSCSPISGHRSVSWYQQTPGQGLQFLFEYFSETQRNKGNFPGRFSGRQFSNSRSEMNVSTLELGDSALYLCASSSLGSGTGRDNEQFFGPGTRLTVL.